One TCR beta chain is described in this entry. Its antigen remains unknown. Every donor contributed 8 to 10 milliliters of peripheral blood by blood draw. The sample originates from a study of blood T cells in healthy people across ages. Findings of the study overall: The authors considered diversity estimates from one million T cells to be underestimates. Diversity of TCR beta per million T cells declined in a roughly linear way with age.

PCR was performed a second time for roughly 7 to 12 cycles using a sample-barcoded 5' primer and a J-beta primer mix. Tagging of each cDNA molecule was performed by a template-switch adaptor with 12 random nucleotides. TCRdb recomputed calls from the 5' RACE reads with MiXCR, one row per CDR3 protein. The sample has under 2,000,000 distinct CDR3 sequences, just under 50% seen once; the top ten hold around 2.1%. Trimming left V 9 bases short and J 3 bases short, with 21 bases between. Germline V gives CDR1 MDHEN, CDR2 SYDVKM. The CDR3 loop spans 15 amino acids. The material sequenced was blood. The chain uses TRBV28 and TRBJ2-7, with a possible D match to TRBD2 (6 bases). This TCR was recovered from a woman between 40 and 50 years old in good health. CDR3 coding DNA: TGTGCCAGTACAAAACGCTCCGGGAGTAGCTACGAGCAGTACTTC. This translates into CASTKRSGSSYEQYF.